This T cell receptor beta chain was captured in a study of blood T cell repertoires in COVID-19. Study information: Donors in the United States, Italy and Spain gave samples during acute or convalescent COVID-19. From T cells, B-cell-depleted T cells, or PBMCs came the material, which was cDNA or gDNA.

Original processing notes: From reference gene primer amplification, estimates of nucleated cell counts were derived. TCRdb keeps only in-frame clones here, not all; method: immunoSEQ multiplex PCR. Clone size and the V and J calls come from that table; the DNA yielded D and trimming. The sample comprises around 150,000 clones, around 87% of which are singletons, and 3.5% to 5.5% rests with the top ten. CDR1 and CDR2 (germline): SGHTA, FQGNSA. V lost 3 bases, J lost 7 bases, and 22 bases lay in between. The CDR3 spans 18 residues. This chain joins TRBV7-2 and TRBJ1-6; a weak D match, TRBD1 (6 bases). The sequenced sample consisted of peripheral blood. This TCR derives from a woman aged 40 to 50 with acute or convalescent COVID-19. The CDR3 is CASSLTRRGGAENSPLHF. CDR3 DNA sequence: TGTGCCAGCAGCTTGACCCGCCGCGGGGGGGCAGAAAATTCACCCCTCCACTTT.